Each of the 7 T cell receptor beta chains below was sequenced from the same sample in a study of blood T cell repertoires in COVID-19. The protocol was immunoSEQ multiplex PCR, while the TCRdb copy is restricted to in-frame clones and leaves out a portion. In the table there are around 57,000 clones, approximately 80% of which are singletons. Sequencing input: peripheral blood. These receptors were obtained from a woman aged 70 to 79 with acute or convalescent COVID-19.

This clone was seen more than once but under ten times. The gene calls are TRBV5-4 and TRBJ2-3; 8 positions match TRBD2. V was pared by 3 bases and J by 1 base, with 7 bases of the junction left unmatched. Per germline, CDR1 SGHNT and CDR2 YYREEE (reference sequence). The CDR3 spans 16 residues. CDR3 sequence: CASSSRGGRGTDTQYF. The CDR3 DNA reads as TGTGCCAGCAGCTCTCGGGGGGGCCGTGGCACAGATACGCAGTATTTT.

V usage is TRBV5-3 and J usage is TRBJ1-1; 9 bases are shared with TRBD1. TRBV5-3 is reported as an ORF; its role is uncertain. The CDR3 is made up of 17 amino acids. V shed 4 bases and J 1 base; nucleotides not matched to a gene: 11. The CDR3 region is CARSPHRQGDKNTEAFF. In DNA, the CDR3 is TGTGCCAGAAGCCCACACAGACAGGGGGATAAGAACACTGAAGCTTTCTTT.

CDR3 residues: CASSTRHGVRDTQYF. Here the CDR3 DNA reads TGTGCCAGCAGCACCCGCCACGGAGTACGAGATACGCAGTATTTT. V gene TRBV3-1 (or the pseudogene TRBV3-2) combines with J gene TRBJ2-3; D unclear. Germline assignment: CDR1 LGHDT and CDR2 YNNKEL (reference sequence). Trimming cost V 5 bases and J 5 bases, with 17 bases left between them. The CDR3 contains 15 residues.

The chain carries TRBV19 and TRBJ1-2; 7 bases are a match to TRBD1. CDR1 and CDR2 (germline): LNHDA, SQIVND (reference sequence). V dropped 4 bases and J dropped 7; count of bases not matched to a gene: 3. The CDR3 covers 12 residues. CDR3 DNA sequence: TGTGCCAGTAGTAAAAGGGACAGTGGCTACACCTTC. It yields the protein CASSKRDSGYTF. Supplemented by reference TRBV19 and TRBJ1-2, the full variable domain reads DGGITQSPKYLFRKEGQNVTLSCEQNLNHDAMYWYRQDPGQGLRLIYYSQIVNDFQKGDIAEGYSVSREKKESFPLTVTSAQKNPTAFYLCASSKRDSGYTFGSGTRLTVV.

The V call is TRBV7-2, the J call TRBJ1-3, with TRBD1 identical over 7 bases. CDR1 is SGHTA, CDR2 FQGNSA, per germline. The CDR3 runs 13 residues. Germline trimming cut 8 bases from V and 4 bases from J; bases unmatched to any gene: 5. The CDR3 loop is CASARDRGNTIYF. The CDR3 bases are TGTGCCAGCGCCCGGGACAGAGGAAACACCATATATTTT.

The chain has TRBV6-1 and TRBJ2-2, with 8 nucleotides matching TRBD1. The CDR3 consists of 14 residues. CDR1 and CDR2 from the germline V gene are MNHNS and SASEGT. The V gene end was trimmed by 3 bases and the J gene end by 6 bases; junction bases not matched to a gene: 3. CDR3 amino acids: CASSDAQGAGELFF. The CDR3 bases are TGTGCCAGCAGTGACGCACAGGGGGCCGGGGAGCTGTTTTTT.

This clone was seen a few times. This chain joins TRBV9 and TRBJ2-1, with a tentative D call TRBD2 (6 bases). The germline V and J ends were trimmed by 3 bases and 9 bases, with 10 bases remaining between them. Germline CDR1 SGDLS, CDR2 YYNGEE. The CDR3 sequence is 12 residues long. CDR3 nucleotides: TGTGCCAGCAGCGGGAGGGACCCTGAGCAGTTCTTC. Protein sequence: CASSGRDPEQFF. The whole variable domain, remainder taken from reference TRBV9 and TRBJ2-1, is DSGVTQTPKHLITATGQRVTLRCSPRSGDLSVYWYQQSLDQGLQFLIQYYNGEERAKGNILERFSAQQFPDLHSELNLSSLELGDSALYFCASSGRDPEQFFGPGTRLTVL.